The 16 T cell receptor beta chains given below trace back to one sample, sequenced in a study of cytomegalovirus exposure and HLA in healthy donors. PCR employed 60 Vbeta and 13 Jbeta primers. Measured with immunoSEQ multiplex PCR; TCRdb has only the in-frame clones, and not every one. In the table there are about 160,000 clones, around 75% of which are singletons. Sequenced: PBMCs. These receptors all come from a man aged 18 to 35 in good health and CMV-seropositive.

The chain combines TRBV6-1 with TRBJ2-1, with D unclear. In germline, CDR1 is MNHNS, CDR2 SASEGT. The CDR3 has 12 amino acids. The V end lost 5 bases, the J end lost 8 bases, and 10 bases lay between the germline ends. The CDR3 sequence: CASSPRSDEQFF. DNA of the CDR3: TGTGCCAGCAGTCCCCGTTCCGATGAGCAGTTCTTC.

The V and J genes are TRBV6-5 and TRBJ1-6; TRBD1 is a possible D gene (5 bases). The CDR3 is 14 residues long. The germline V gene has CDR1 MNHEY and CDR2 SVGAGI. V was pared by 5 bases and J by 9 bases, with 14 bases between. This chain's CDR3 is CASSLQDKVSPLHF. The CDR3 DNA follows: TGTGCCAGCAGTCTCCAGGACAAGGTTTCACCCCTCCACTTT.

The rearrangement joins TRBV28 to TRBJ2-2, with D possibly matching TRBD2 (5 bases). Trimming took off 6 bases at V and 1 base at J, with 21 bases between the two ends. Germline CDR1 reads MDHEN; CDR2 reads SYDVKM. The CDR3 has 18 residues. CDR3 sequence: CASSSPGLSRGNTGELFF. Here the CDR3 DNA reads TGTGCCAGCAGCTCCCCCGGCCTCTCCCGGGGGAACACCGGGGAGCTGTTTTTT.

The chain recombines TRBV5-1 with TRBJ2-2; D unclear. The CDR3 spans 16 residues. V was pared by 2 bases and J by 5 bases, with 16 bases between. From germline, CDR1 is SGHRS and CDR2 YFSETQ. CDR3 sequence: CASSLDARIVTGELFF. DNA of the CDR3: TGCGCCAGCAGCTTAGATGCCAGGATCGTTACCGGGGAGCTGTTTTTT.

This clone was detected a few times. The gene calls are TRBV10-1 and TRBJ2-7, with D possibly matching TRBD2 (6 bases). The germline V gene has CDR1 WNHNN and CDR2 SYGVQD (reference sequence). This CDR3 comprises 15 residues. The ends were cut back, 3 bases at V and 1 base at J, with 13 bases in the middle. The CDR3 DNA is TGCGCCAGCAGTGAAGGATTCGGAGGGTCCTACGAGCAGTACGTC. It specifies CASSEGFGGSYEQYV.

For this clone: The same CDR3 also results from other DNA sequences found in this sample. This chain uses TRBV7-2 with TRBJ1-2; tentative D call: TRBD1 (5 bases). The CDR3 is 14 residues long. V was trimmed by 1 base and J by 2 bases, leaving 8 bases between them. CDR1 is SGHTA and CDR2 is FQGNSA in the germline V gene. The CDR3 loop reads CASSLGQGNYGYTF. CDR3 coding DNA: TGTGCCAGCAGCTTAGGGCAGGGCAACTATGGCTACACCTTC. The full variable domain, its missing parts supplied by reference TRBV7-2 and TRBJ1-2, is GAGVSQSPSNKVTEKGKDVELRCDPISGHTALYWYRQSLGQGLEFLIYFQGNSAPDKSGLPSDRFSAERTGGSVSTLTIQRTQQEDSAVYLCASSLGQGNYGYTFGSGTRLTVV.

CDR3 bases: TGTGCCACCAGCACTAATCCTGACAGAGGAAGGGGTGGTGAAAAACTGTTTTTT. As protein: CATSTNPDRGRGGEKLFF. The chain uses TRBV15 and TRBJ1-4, with D possibly being TRBD1 (5 bases). The V and J ends lost 4 bases and 7 bases respectively, with 25 bases between them. This CDR3 is 18 amino acids long. Germline CDR1 LNHNV, CDR2 YYDKDF (reference sequence).

This rearrangement joins TRBV19 to TRBJ1-2, with D maybe TRBD1 (5 bases). Germline assignment: CDR1 LNHDA and CDR2 SQIVND (reference sequence). The CDR3 runs 17 residues. With 4 bases removed from V and 4 bases from J, the gap between germline ends came to 22 bases. The CDR3 loop is CASSSQYGEGALYGYTF. The CDR3 DNA reads as TGTGCCAGTAGTAGCCAATATGGGGAAGGGGCACTCTATGGCTACACCTTC. The full variable domain, its missing parts supplied by reference TRBV19 and TRBJ1-2, is DGGITQSPKYLFRKEGQNVTLSCEQNLNHDAMYWYRQDPGQGLRLIYYSQIVNDFQKGDIAEGYSVSREKKESFPLTVTSAQKNPTAFYLCASSSQYGEGALYGYTFGSGTRLTVV.

The J gene is TRBJ1-3, the V gene TRBV28; no reliable D call. Trimming left V 6 bases short and J 1 base short, with 10 bases between. The CDR3 runs 14 residues. Germline V gene sequence: CDR1 MDHEN, CDR2 SYDVKM. The CDR3 sequence is CASRQTRSGNTIYF. DNA for the CDR3: TGTGCCAGCAGGCAGACACGGTCTGGAAACACCATATATTTT. Full variable domain (outside the CDR3, taken from reference TRBV28 and TRBJ1-3): DVKVTQSSRYLVKRTGEKVFLECVQDMDHENMFWYRQDPGLGLRLIYFSYDVKMKEKGDIPEGYSVSREKKERFSLILESASTNQTSMYLCASRQTRSGNTIYFGEGSWLTVV.

The rearrangement uses TRBV9 and TRBJ2-2; no definite D call. This CDR3 has 14 amino acids. The V gene lost 2 bases and the J gene lost 1 base, with 6 bases spanning the gap. CDR1 and CDR2 from the germline V gene are SGDLS and YYNGEE. CDR3 protein: CASSVPGNTGELFF. CDR3 nucleotides: TGTGCCAGCAGCGTCCCCGGGAACACCGGGGAGCTGTTTTTT.

The chain links TRBV5-6 to TRBJ2-5; a weak D match, TRBD2 (6 bases). The V gene lost 4 bases and the J gene lost 2 bases, with 12 bases spanning the gap. The CDR3 has 14 residues. The germline CDR1 and CDR2 sequences are SGHDT and YYEEEE. This CDR3 reads CASSMGGLQETQYF. DNA for the CDR3: TGTGCCAGCAGCATGGGAGGATTACAAGAGACCCAGTACTTC.

J is TRBJ2-3 and V is TRBV4-1, with D possibly TRBD1 on 5 matching bases. The ends were cut back, 1 base at V and 3 bases at J, with 17 bases in the middle. From germline, CDR1 is MGHRA and CDR2 YSYEKL. The CDR3 runs to 17 residues. CDR3 amino acids: CASSQAGAPLGTDTQYF. In DNA, the CDR3 is TGCGCCAGCAGCCAAGCTGGGGCCCCCCTAGGGACAGATACGCAGTATTTT.

In regard to this clone: Relative to the germline gene, one junction end is altered; a read error may explain this. J is TRBJ2-2 and V is TRBV7-7; D remains unclear. The CDR3 is made up of 13 amino acids. Germline loops: CDR1 SSHAT, CDR2 FNYEAQ (reference sequence). CDR3 in amino acids: CASSLLDTGELFF. The DNA of the CDR3 is TGTGCTAGCAGCTTACTTGACACCGGGGAGCTGTTTTTT.

This clone was seen once. V and J are TRBV19 and TRBJ2-6; tentative D call: TRBD1 (6 bases). The CDR3 consists of 17 residues. Trimming took 2 bases from V and 0 from J, leaving 11 bases between them. In germline, CDR1 is LNHDA, CDR2 SQIVND (reference sequence). The CDR3 protein is CASSINDRRSGANVLTF. CDR3 DNA: TGTGCCAGTAGTATAAACGACAGGCGCTCTGGGGCCAACGTCCTGACTTTC.

This chain joins TRBV18 and TRBJ2-1; no reliable D call. Germline values: CDR1 KGHSH, CDR2 LQKENI. The V and J ends lost 1 base and 6 bases respectively, with 13 bases between them. This CDR3 region has 15 residues. CDR3 DNA sequence: TGTGCCAGCTCACCACAAGTGGCAGGAAGCAATGAGCAGTTCTTC. Protein product: CASSPQVAGSNEQFF.

V gene TRBV9 combines with J gene TRBJ1-5; perhaps TRBD1 as D (6 bases). The ends were cut back, 3 bases at V and 2 bases at J, with 18 bases in the middle. CDR3 size: 17 residues. Germline CDR1 is SGDLS and CDR2 is YYNGEE. The chain's CDR3 is CASSAGAVPWGNQPQHF. In DNA form, the CDR3 reads TGTGCCAGCAGCGCAGGGGCTGTACCCTGGGGCAATCAGCCCCAGCATTTT.